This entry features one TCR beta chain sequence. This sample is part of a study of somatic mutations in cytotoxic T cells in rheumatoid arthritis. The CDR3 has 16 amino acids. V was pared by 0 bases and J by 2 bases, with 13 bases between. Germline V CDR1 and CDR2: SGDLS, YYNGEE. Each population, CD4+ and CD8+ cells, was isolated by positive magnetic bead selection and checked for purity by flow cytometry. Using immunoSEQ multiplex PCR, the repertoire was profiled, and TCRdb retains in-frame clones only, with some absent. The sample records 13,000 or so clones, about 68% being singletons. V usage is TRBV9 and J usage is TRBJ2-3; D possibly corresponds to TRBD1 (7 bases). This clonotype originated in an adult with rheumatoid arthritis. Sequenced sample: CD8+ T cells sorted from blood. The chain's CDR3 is CASSVGGTVFTDTQYF. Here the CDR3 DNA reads TGTGCCAGCAGCGTAGGCGGGACAGTATTCACAGATACGCAGTATTTT.